Below are 32 T cell receptor beta chains sequenced from a single sample in a study of cytomegalovirus exposure and HLA in healthy donors. The PCR made use of 60 Vbeta and 13 Jbeta primers. Assay used: immunoSEQ multiplex PCR; TCRdb lists only in-frame clones, some missing. Of 110,000 to 150,000 clones listed, more than 60% are singletons. The sample consisted of PBMCs. The receptors shown here come from a man aged 35-49 years in good health and CMV-seronegative.

This clone was recorded once. This chain connects TRBV14 to TRBJ1-1; 9 bases agree with TRBD1. The CDR3 has 15 amino acids. Germline loops: CDR1 SGHDN, CDR2 FVKESK. J was trimmed by 6 bases and V by 4 bases; bases with no gene match: 9. The DNA of the CDR3 is TGTGCCAGCAGCCCTGGGGACAGGGATATCTCTGAAGCTTTCTTT. Translation gives CASSPGDRDISEAFF.

The table lists this clone with a count of one. V gene TRBV18 combines with J gene TRBJ2-7; D possibly corresponds to TRBD2 (5 bases). CDR1 and CDR2 (germline): KGHSH, LQKENI. The CDR3 is made up of 15 amino acids. The ends were cut back, 2 bases at V and 2 bases at J, with 13 bases in the middle. The CDR3 coding sequence is TGTGCCAGCTCACCATTCTTTTCGGGGACCTACGAGCAGTACTTC. This encodes CASSPFFSGTYEQYF.

This clone was detected only a few times. This chain links TRBV7-9 with TRBJ1-6; weak D call: TRBD1 (5 bases). The CDR3 extends over 14 amino acids. Trimming removed 8 bases from V and 5 bases from J, with 13 bases in between. Germline V gene lookup returns CDR1 SEHNR and CDR2 FQNEAQ (reference sequence). CDR3: CASGTGGDNSPLHF. In nucleotides, the CDR3 is TGTGCCAGCGGTACGGGGGGAGATAATTCACCCCTCCACTTT.

The chain is built from TRBV4-1 and TRBJ1-5; D unresolved. The CDR3 contains 15 residues. V dropped 0 bases and J dropped 9 bases, with 15 bases sitting between them. The V gene's germline CDR1 is MGHRA and CDR2 YSYEKL. As DNA, the CDR3 is TGCGCCAGCAGCCAAGAAGGAGGGCGTCCGGTGCCCCAGCATTTT. Translation: CASSQEGGRPVPQHF.

The CDR3 loop reads CASSSSGVWVNEQFF. The CDR3 DNA sequence: TGTGCCAGCAGTTCTAGCGGGGTCTGGGTCAATGAGCAGTTCTTC. The chain links TRBV6-5 to TRBJ2-1; 9 bases are shared with TRBD2. Germline V CDR1 and CDR2: MNHEY, SVGAGI. The V segment lost 4 bases and the J segment 6 bases; nucleotides outside the gene matches: 7. This CDR3 comprises 15 residues.

There are a few counts of this clone. The chain recombines TRBV5-1 with TRBJ1-1; 7 bases align to TRBD1. V lost 3 bases, J lost 7 bases, and 9 bases stayed unmatched. The CDR3 totals 14 residues. The germline V gene has CDR1 SGHRS and CDR2 YFSETQ. The CDR3 here is CASSSGQVEGEAFF. CDR3 in DNA: TGCGCCAGCAGCTCTGGACAGGTAGAAGGTGAAGCTTTCTTT.

This chain connects TRBV21-1 to TRBJ2-6; no check of the table's D call, TRBD2, against the DNA was made. TRBV21-1 is a recognized pseudogene. The CDR3 runs to 22 residues. The CDR3, as DNA: TGTGCCAGCAACCGAGGACGACTTTTGACTAGCGGGGTGACCTCTGGGGCCAACGTCCTGACTTTC. Amino acid sequence: CASNRGRLLTSGVTSGANVLTF.

The chain is built from TRBV28 and TRBJ2-6; 7 bases agree with TRBD1. V was clipped by 5 bases and J by 2 bases; unmatched bases: 12. The CDR3 has 18 amino acids. Germline-derived CDR1 and CDR2 are MDHEN and SYDVKM. The CDR3 here is CASSGPTGSRAGANVLTF. CDR3 DNA sequence: TGTGCCAGCAGTGGCCCGACAGGGTCTAGGGCTGGGGCCAACGTCCTGACTTTC.

The V gene is TRBV23-1, the J gene TRBJ1-1; 7 bases are a match to TRBD1. TRBV23-1 is sorted into the ORF group, with uncertain function. The V segment lost 2 bases and the J segment 7 bases; nucleotides outside the gene matches: 13. The length of the CDR3 is 16 residues. CDR3 protein: CASSQLGQTFPHEAFF. The CDR3 nucleotides read TGCGCCAGCAGTCAACTGGGACAGACTTTCCCTCATGAAGCTTTCTTT.

The chain uses TRBV27 and TRBJ2-7, with D possibly matching TRBD2 (6 bases). This CDR3 has 15 amino acids. V lost 3 bases and J lost 2, with 14 bases in between. CDR1 is MNHEY and CDR2 is SMNVEV in the germline V gene (reference sequence). This CDR3 reads CASSFRRGKTYEQYF. The CDR3 nucleotides read TGTGCCAGCAGTTTTCGGCGGGGTAAAACCTACGAGCAGTACTTC.

The chain employs TRBV2 and TRBJ1-5, with 8 bases identical to TRBD1. Germline-derived CDR1 and CDR2 are SNHLY and FYNNEI. The CDR3 sequence is 18 residues long. V lost 5 bases and J lost 6; bases outside the gene matches: 18. The CDR3 loop is CASSTTLLGQGGIQPQHF. The CDR3 DNA reads TGTGCCAGCAGTACGACCCTGCTCGGACAGGGAGGGATTCAGCCCCAGCATTTT. Full variable domain (remainder filled in from reference TRBV2 and TRBJ1-5): EPEVTQTPSHQVTQMGQEVILRCVPISNHLYFYWYRQILGQKVEFLVSFYNNEISEKSEIFDDQFSVERPDGSNFTLKIRSTKLEDSAMYFCASSTTLLGQGGIQPQHFGDGTRLSIL.

The V gene is TRBV2, the J gene TRBJ2-7; no clear D. V lost 8 bases to trimming and J lost 0 bases, with 17 bases between them. Germline CDR1 and CDR2: SNHLY and FYNNEI. CDR3 size: 15 residues. The CDR3 sequence is CASSQAQAISYEQYF. CDR3 in DNA: TGTGCCAGCTCTCAGGCCCAGGCTATCTCCTACGAGCAGTACTTC.

The chain carries TRBV9 and TRBJ2-5; 12 nucleotides align to TRBD2. Trimming cost V 3 bases and J 3 bases; bases outside gene matches: 9. CDR3 size: 17 residues. The germline V gene encodes CDR1 SGDLS and CDR2 YYNGEE. CDR3 in amino acids: CASSAHLLAGGEETQYF. CDR3 in DNA: TGTGCCAGCAGCGCCCATCTACTAGCGGGGGGCGAAGAGACCCAGTACTTC.

Notes on this clone: Other DNA sequences in this specimen translate into the identical CDR3. This chain uses TRBV6-5 with TRBJ2-7, with 7 bases identical to TRBD1. Looked up from germline, CDR1 is MNHEY and CDR2 is SVGAGI. The V gene end was trimmed by 8 bases and the J gene end by 1 base; junction bases not matched to a gene: 2. CDR3 length equals 12 residues. The CDR3 DNA reads TGTGCCAGCTCGACAGGGTCCTACGAGCAGTACTTC. It specifies CASSTGSYEQYF.

The chain employs TRBV4-3 and TRBJ2-1, with 8 nucleotides matching TRBD1. Per the germline V gene, CDR1 is LGHNA and CDR2 is YSLEER. The CDR3 has 15 amino acids. V trimming: 4 bases; J trimming: 3 bases; junction bases outside the gene matches: 5. The CDR3 nucleotides are TGCGCCAGCAGCCGACAGGGGCAGTTCTACAATGAGCAGTTCTTC. This codes for CASSRQGQFYNEQFF.

The chain has TRBV6-5 and TRBJ1-6; 7 nucleotides match TRBD1. The J segment lost 8 bases and the V segment lost 2 bases, leaving 3 bases of the junction unmatched. The length of the CDR3 is 14 residues. The germline V gene encodes CDR1 MNHEY and CDR2 SVGAGI. This CDR3 is CASSYKGADSPLHF. The CDR3 region has the DNA TGTGCCAGCAGTTACAAGGGGGCTGATTCACCCCTCCACTTT.

The chain has TRBV11-2 and TRBJ2-7; 7 bases map to TRBD2. CDR1 is SGHAT, CDR2 FQNNGV, per germline. After removal of 5 bases from V and 0 bases from J, the junction contained 7 bases not matched to a gene. The CDR3 totals 15 residues. The DNA of the CDR3 is TGTGCCAGCAGCCCCGCGGGGGATCCCTCCTACGAGCAGTACTTC. Protein product: CASSPAGDPSYEQYF.

The chain has TRBV2 and TRBJ2-4, with TRBD2 as a possible D gene (5 bases). This CDR3 is 14 amino acids long. Trimming removed 7 bases at V and 0 bases at J, with 10 bases between. Looked up from germline, CDR1 is SNHLY and CDR2 is FYNNEI. In DNA, the CDR3 is TGTGCCAGCACGGAGGAACGAGCCAAAAACATTCAGTACTTC. Translated: CASTEERAKNIQYF.

The V and J genes are TRBV7-2 and TRBJ1-5, with 9 nucleotides matching TRBD1. With 2 bases clipped from V and 6 bases from J, the junction kept 5 bases outside the gene matches. The CDR3 is 15 amino acids. The germline CDR1 and CDR2 sequences are SGHTA and FQGNSA. The CDR3: CASSLWDRDRQPQHF. The DNA for the CDR3 is TGTGCCAGCAGCTTATGGGACAGGGATCGTCAGCCCCAGCATTTT.

The chain recombines TRBV6-5 with TRBJ2-7; D might be TRBD2 (5 bases). CDR1 is MNHEY and CDR2 is SVGAGI in the germline V gene. Deletions cut 2 bases from V and 5 bases from J, with 13 bases between. The length of the CDR3 is 14 residues. CDR3 DNA: TGTGCCAGCAGTTACCGGGGAGACGGGGACGAGCAGTACTTC. It is translated as CASSYRGDGDEQYF.

The rearrangement joins TRBV18 to TRBJ1-2; 7 nucleotides agree with TRBD1. The J segment lost 10 bases and the V segment lost 1 base, leaving 9 bases of the junction unmatched. Germline loops: CDR1 KGHSH, CDR2 LQKENI. This CDR3 has 14 amino acids. Here the CDR3 reads CASSPLRDSGAYTF. CDR3 DNA sequence: TGTGCCAGCTCACCACTCCGGGACAGTGGTGCCTACACCTTC.

J is TRBJ1-1 and V is TRBV5-4, with 8 positions matching TRBD1. With 4 bases clipped from V and 1 base from J, the junction kept 3 bases outside the gene matches. CDR3 length equals 14 residues. Germline CDR1 SGHNT, CDR2 YYREEE (reference sequence). The CDR3 DNA is TGTGCCAGCAGCATCGACAGGGGGAACACTGAAGCTTTCTTT. Amino acid sequence: CASSIDRGNTEAFF. Full variable domain (rest looked up from reference TRBV5-4 and TRBJ1-1): ETGVTQSPTHLIKTRGQQVTLRCSSQSGHNTVSWYQQALGQGPQFIFQYYREEENGRGNFPPRFSGLQFPNYSSELNVNALELDDSALYLCASSIDRGNTEAFFGQGTRLTVV.

This sequence joins TRBV6-5 and TRBJ1-4; D ambiguous. The germline V and J ends were trimmed by 2 bases and 8 bases, with 9 bases remaining between them. Per germline, CDR1 MNHEY and CDR2 SVGAGI. The CDR3 runs 13 residues. This CDR3 is CASSYPPGEKLFF. The CDR3 DNA follows: TGTGCCAGCAGTTACCCCCCGGGGGAAAAACTGTTTTTT.

This rearrangement joins TRBV25-1 to TRBJ2-1, with 14 positions matching TRBD2. The CDR3 has 17 amino acids. Germline CDR1 MGHDK, CDR2 SYGVNS. The trim removed 2 bases at V and 8 bases at J, leaving 8 bases unmatched. The CDR3 loop reads CASSELRLAGGWYEQFF. In nucleotides, the CDR3 is TGTGCCAGCAGTGAACTGCGACTAGCGGGGGGGTGGTATGAGCAGTTCTTC.

This clone came up once. This chain connects TRBV30 to TRBJ2-5, with D possibly matching TRBD1 (6 bases). The J call is doubtful: the DNA matches TRBJ2-7 better. Germline-derived CDR1 and CDR2 are GTSNPN and SVGIG (reference sequence). The CDR3 runs 15 residues. CDR3 sequence: CAWSVPGAIHYEQYF. CDR3 coding DNA: TGTGCCTGGAGTGTACCAGGGGCCATCCATTACGAGCAGTACTTC.

The CDR3 loop reads CASSLGGGGYGYTF. The CDR3, as DNA: TGTGCCAGCAGCTTAGGAGGGGGCGGCTATGGCTACACCTTC. The V gene is TRBV11-1, the J gene TRBJ1-2, with 7 bases that match TRBD1. The CDR3 length is 14 residues. The trim removed 1 base at V and 4 bases at J, leaving 3 bases unmatched. Germline V gene data show CDR1 as SGHAT and CDR2 as FQDESV (reference sequence).

The CDR3 spells CASSTRPTGADNSPLHF. CDR3 DNA sequence: TGCGCCAGCAGCACCCGGCCGACAGGGGCTGACAATTCACCCCTCCACTTT. The chain couples TRBV5-1 to TRBJ1-6, with 8 nucleotides matching TRBD1. The CDR3 is made up of 17 amino acids. The V gene end was trimmed by 4 bases and the J gene end by 7 bases; junction bases not matched to a gene: 13. The V gene's germline CDR1 is SGHRS and CDR2 YFSETQ.

This clone came up once. The rearrangement links TRBV11-2 to TRBJ1-1, with D uncertain. CDR1 is SGHAT, CDR2 FQNNGV, per germline. V was pared by 1 base and J by 5 bases, with 14 bases between. The CDR3 length is 15 residues. CDR3: CASSLAPAGGTEAFF. The CDR3 DNA follows: TGTGCCAGCAGCTTAGCCCCCGCGGGAGGTACTGAAGCTTTCTTT.

This clone was seen just once. The chain combines TRBV5-1 with TRBJ2-7, with a weak D call TRBD1 (6 bases). This CDR3 has 15 residues. V shed 2 bases and J shed 4 bases, with 16 bases lying between them. Germline V gives CDR1 SGHRS, CDR2 YFSETQ. The CDR3 sequence: CASSLTPGQSYEQYF. DNA of the CDR3: TGCGCCAGCAGCTTAACGCCGGGACAATCTTACGAGCAGTACTTC.

This clone was seen more than once but under ten times. The J gene is TRBJ2-1, the V gene TRBV5-1; 12 bases are a match to TRBD2. There are 15 residues in the CDR3. Germline values: CDR1 SGHRS, CDR2 YFSETQ. V was clipped by 4 bases and J by 4 bases; unmatched bases: 3. CDR3 DNA sequence: TGCGCCAGCAGCCTAGGACTAGCGGGATACAATGAGCAGTTCTTC. Its protein is CASSLGLAGYNEQFF.

The J gene is TRBJ1-1, the V gene TRBV7-3, with D tentatively TRBD1 (6 bases). This CDR3 is 16 amino acids long. The germline V gene encodes CDR1 SGHTA and CDR2 FQGTGA. The V and J ends lost 4 bases and 0 bases respectively, with 15 bases between them. The CDR3 region has the DNA TGTGCCAGCAGCTCCCAGGGCGGACAGTTGAACACTGAAGCTTTCTTT. As protein: CASSSQGGQLNTEAFF.

In this sample, this clone turned up a few times. J is TRBJ2-7 and V is TRBV5-6; 7 bases are a match to TRBD1. Germline values: CDR1 SGHDT, CDR2 YYEEEE. Trimming took 4 bases from V and 1 from J; bases not matched to a gene: 11. The CDR3 runs to 16 residues. DNA for the CDR3: TGTGCCAGCAGCCTCCAGGGGGTGGGGGCGTCCTACGAGCAGTACTTC. This encodes CASSLQGVGASYEQYF.